This TCR beta chain derives from a study of blood T cell repertoires in COVID-19. Across the whole study: Sources were T cells, B-cell-depleted T cells, or PBMCs; the material itself was cDNA or gDNA.

Clones were sequenced by immunoSEQ multiplex PCR, and TCRdb holds only the in-frame ones, with some missing. The sample has under 250,000 clones, 82% seen once; the top ten hold 3.5% to 4%. Germline assignment: CDR1 SGHRS and CDR2 YFSETQ. This CDR3 is built from 14 residues. Losses at the gene ends were 7 bases for V and 2 bases for J; bases not matched to a gene: 9. This clone was detected a few times. V is TRBV5-1 and J is TRBJ2-7, with 7 positions matching TRBD2. This clonotype originated in a woman at least 80 years old with acute or convalescent COVID-19. Sequenced: peripheral blood. CDR3 sequence (DNA): TGCGCCAGCTCCCCCTGGGGGGGTACCTACGAGCAGTACTTC. Its translation: CASSPWGGTYEQYF.